Listed below are T cell receptor beta chains from one sample, sequenced in a study of T cell repertoires in cytomegalovirus infection. Their recognized antigens are unknown. TCRdb analysed the reads with MiXCR anew, one entry per CDR3 protein. Among roughly 100,000 distinct CDR3 sequences listed, around 40% were seen once. The specimen was CD8+ T cells from cultured PBMCs, collected from culture after CMV antigen stimulation. Receptors were obtained from a human donor in good health (CMV status not recorded). Some clones in this sample may be carry-over from other donors' samples. The CDR3 runs from the conserved cysteine through the conserved F or W.

>TRBJ2-5|TRBV30
CAWTLGGIRETQYF
>TRBJ2-5|TRBV12-3/TRBV12-4
CASRPLDSQETQYF
>TRBJ2-1|TRBV20-1
CSVLLWSGGAEQFF
>TRBJ1-1|TRBV7-2
CASSLARTVMNTEAFF
>TRBJ2-7|TRBV6-1
CASSVIPQEASYEQYF
>TRBJ2-1|TRBV7-8
CASSPSEGSYNEQFF
>TRBJ2-1|TRBV7-9
CASSLAGTGDEQFF
>TRBJ2-1|TRBV5-4
CASSPVGNEQFF
>TRBJ2-1|TRBV19
CASSIDVGTGTSNEQFF
>TRBJ2-1|TRBV14
CASSHPGQGVDEQFF
>TRBJ2-7|TRBV27
CASSPDRGGEQYF
>TRBJ2-5|TRBV27
CASRSTGQETQYF
>TRBJ2-5|TRBV12-3/TRBV12-4
CASSQGLQETQYF
>TRBJ1-1|TRBV12-3/TRBV12-4
CASSLGDRAFF
>TRBJ2-1|TRBV29-1
CSVEPGRIYNEQFF
>TRBJ2-4|TRBV20-1
CSARVEEDKNIQYF
>TRBJ2-1|TRBV7-8
CASSHLWDNEQFF
>TRBJ2-7|TRBV6-1
CASSPRTGRPYEQYF
>TRBJ2-5|TRBV6-2/TRBV6-3
CASSYSTSGEQETQYF
>TRBJ2-1|TRBV6-2/TRBV6-3
CASSGNSGGDYNEQFF